This TCR beta chain was documented in a study of T cell responses to AZD1222 COVID-19 vaccine. The protocol was immunoSEQ multiplex PCR, while the TCRdb copy is restricted to in-frame clones and leaves out a portion. The sample yields about 150,000 clones, around 85% seen once. To note about this clone: As yet, its antigen is unknown.

Findings of the study overall: Two AZD1222 administrations were followed by greater Spike-specific TCR breadth and depth. At 160-218 and 743-854, vaccine-associated CD4 TCRs were dominant, and they spanned spike.

Material: peripheral blood, obtained 28 days after the second AZD1222 dose. This receptor was taken from an adult who received the AZD1222 COVID-19 vaccine.

DNA for the CDR3: TGTGCCAGCAGGAGCCTTCGGACGGATAACACTGAAGCTTTCTTT. Translated: CASRSLRTDNTEAFF. The J gene is TRBJ1-1, the V gene TRBV6-5; D uncertain. The CDR3 covers 15 residues. Germline V gene lookup returns CDR1 MNHEY and CDR2 SVGAGI. Deletions cut 6 bases from V and 2 bases from J, with 16 bases between.